The TCR beta chain under discussion was sequenced for a study of low-dose radiotherapy and immunotherapy resistance in tumors. Turning to the study itself: Fractions of 0.5 Gy went to Cohort 1 every 2 weeks, totaling 6.5 Gy. The study gave Cohort 2 1 Gy per fraction every two weeks, totaling 13 Gy over 26 weeks.

As for time point: after trial treatment. Stated treatment: LDRT plus nivolumab, ipilimumab, low-dose cyclophosphamide and aspirin (RACIN trial). CDR1 and CDR2 from the germline V gene are GTSNPN and SVGIG (reference sequence). The CDR3 has 16 amino acids. The V segment lost 0 bases and the J segment 6 bases; nucleotides outside the gene matches: 11. This clonotype was recorded a few times. First-strand cDNA relied on TRAV- and TRBV-specific primers spanning alpha and beta chains. The authors ran around 22 PCR cycles to amplify TCRs with a constant-region primer and V-primer adapter. From the reads, TCRdb called clonotypes with MiXCR, one entry per CDR3 protein. The data contain just over 90,000 distinct CDR3 sequences, 20% to 25% of them singletons.

The rearrangement uses TRBV30 and TRBJ2-7; the match to TRBD1 covers 10 bases. The TCR comes from a female donor with ovarian cancer. This material consisted of PBMCs, taken after low-dose radiotherapy plus immunotherapy. The CDR3 DNA reads as TGTGCCTGGAGTGTACGAGCAGGACAGGGGGTACTCGAGCAGTACTTC. This encodes CAWSVRAGQGVLEQYF.